This TCR beta chain appears in the sequencing data of a study of T cell responses to AZD1222 COVID-19 vaccine. Study-level points and caveats: Spike-wide coverage was observed for vaccine-associated CD4 TCRs, with dominant responses at 160-218 and 743-854. The donor group comprised mostly white British people and more females; the analysis possibly underestimated clonal diversity.

TCRdb keeps only in-frame clones here, not all; method: immunoSEQ multiplex PCR. The repertoire holds about 270,000 clones, with 90% to 95% as singletons. CDR1 and CDR2 (germline): LGHNA, YNFKEQ. The CDR3 covers 14 residues. The V end was cut by 0 bases, the J end by 6 bases, with 10 bases between. Notes on this clone: As yet, its antigen is unknown.

The chain combines TRBV4-2 with TRBJ2-3; D is unresolved. The receptor was derived from an adult who received the AZD1222 COVID-19 vaccine. Sequencing used peripheral blood, obtained 28 days after the second AZD1222 dose. CDR3 amino acids: CASSQDLKGDTQYF. CDR3 nucleotide sequence: TGTGCCAGCAGCCAAGATCTCAAAGGGGATACGCAGTATTTT.